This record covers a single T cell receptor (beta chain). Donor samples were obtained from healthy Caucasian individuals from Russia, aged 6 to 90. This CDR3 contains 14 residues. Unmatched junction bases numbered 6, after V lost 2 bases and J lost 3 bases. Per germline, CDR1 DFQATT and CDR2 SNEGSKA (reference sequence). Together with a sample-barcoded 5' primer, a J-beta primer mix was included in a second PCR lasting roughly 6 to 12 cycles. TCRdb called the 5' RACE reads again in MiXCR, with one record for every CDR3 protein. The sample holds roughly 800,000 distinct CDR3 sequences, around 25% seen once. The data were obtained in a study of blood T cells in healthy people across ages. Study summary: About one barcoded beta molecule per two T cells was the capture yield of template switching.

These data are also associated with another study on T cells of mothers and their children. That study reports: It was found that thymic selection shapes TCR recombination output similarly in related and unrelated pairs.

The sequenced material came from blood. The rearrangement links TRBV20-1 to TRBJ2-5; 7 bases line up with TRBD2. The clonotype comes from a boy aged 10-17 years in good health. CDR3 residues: CSARNQRGEETQYF. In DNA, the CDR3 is TGCAGTGCTAGAAACCAGCGGGGTGAAGAGACCCAGTACTTC.